This T cell receptor (beta chain) originates from a study of blood T cells in healthy people across ages (dated by TCRdb to the mid-2010s). Turning to the overall study: Template switching captured roughly one uniquely barcoded TCR beta cDNA molecule per two T cells in model experiments. To track age-related changes in TCR beta repertoire diversity, the study relied on deep sequencing normalized with unique cDNA molecular identifiers. Four age groups were formed from the donors: young (average 16 years), middle-aged (around 39), aged (more than 55) and long-lived (approximately 78). The study analyzed two additional independent replicas of 1 million unique cDNA reads from the same blood draw for two donors, one aged 18 to 29 and one aged 80 or older. Beyond this particular receptor, the publication reports: As age increased, observed TCR beta diversity per million T cells dropped in a roughly linear way, and a significant reduction was already evident by age 40. The CMV infection status of donors was not known, potentially confounding age-related changes in expanded clonotypes. Estimates of total diversity based on one million sequenced T cells were considered lower bounds and underestimates. Compared with the aged group, the long-lived group had more naive CD4+ T cells, fewer expanded clones and increased TCR diversity, a pattern suggesting age selection. The percentage of naive T cells measured by flow cytometry correlated strongly with observed TCR beta diversity. Conclusive comparison of naive and antigen-experienced compartments was prevented by the profiling of bulk unsorted PBMCs.

The donors were some 39 Caucasian individuals from Russia, aged roughly 6 to 100 years, who were systemically healthy. Roughly 10 milliliters of peripheral blood were collected from each donor into EDTA-treated Vacutainer tubes. Ficoll-Paque density-gradient centrifugation was used to isolate PBMCs, with at least 6.5 million per sample. Total RNA was extracted from PBMCs with Trizol reagent, with at least 6 micrograms obtained per sample. For every donor, an aliquot of PBMCs went through flow cytometry to measure the percentages of naive CD45RAhigh/CD27high T cells. For this clonotype: Its antigen specificity is not known. Per-nucleotide qualities are absent, and no much larger clonotype sits a single base away.

The library was prepared using 5' RACE. TCRdb names Illumina HiSeq 2500 as the instrument used. A second roughly 6 to 11 cycle PCR used a sample-barcoded 5' primer and a J-beta primer mix. Each TCR beta cDNA molecule received a unique molecular identifier from a template-switch 5' adaptor carrying 12 random nucleotides. At least 2.5 million CDR3-containing paired-end reads were obtained from each sample. All of the RNA was converted into first-strand cDNA using the Mint cDNA synthesis kit, with a TRBC-specific oligonucleotide serving as the primer. Following uracil-DNA glycosylase treatment, all cDNA underwent a first 18-cycle PCR with the universal primers M1SS and BC2_uni_R. The paper's data handling went like this. Normalization of each sample was performed by random selection of 1 million high-quality reads, each carrying a distinct molecular identifier. Instead of being binned into consensus sequences, reads with shared molecular identifiers were discarded. MiTCR, with a Q25 quality threshold and the strictest error-elimination algorithm, was used for CDR3 identification, clonotype clustering and error correction. A nonparametric unseen species model with Euler transformation was used to estimate a lower bound on total TCR beta diversity. TCRdb applied fastp at Q25 and MiXCR to the public reads, then kept only in-frame beta chains. Identical CDR3 proteins give one entry, which carries the most common genes and DNA. The V and J calls were determined by TCRdb, not by the authors. In all, the sample holds fewer than 800,000 distinct CDR3 sequences, and around 25% of those were seen once. Clones ranked in the top ten supply more than 8.5% of the sample.

This same sample was also taken into another study, of T cells of mothers and their children. The second paper states: The donors were nine systemically healthy Caucasian individuals, made up of three mothers and their six children. cDNA synthesis consumed the entire amount of extracted RNA, loaded at around 1.5 ug RNA in each 15 ul reaction. Sample barcodes and 2-4 random nucleotides were added via the M1S primer in the second PCR. Over 10 million TCR beta CDR3 reads came from each mother, compared with some 3.1 million reads from each child. Thymic selection similarly shapes TCR recombination output in related and unrelated pairs, with minor effect from inherited differences. Normalized repertoire overlap in related mother-child pairs was always slightly higher than in unrelated mother-child pairs, but the difference was never significant. With a sensitivity of approximately 96 clones per million clonotypes, no persistent microchimeric T cell clones were detected. The study used deep NGS to compare TCR beta repertoires of mothers and children, seeking features distinguishing related mother-child pairs from unrelated individuals. Mothers averaged roughly 36 +/- 4 years of age and children averaged approximately 11 +/- 4 years. After adapter ligation with NEBNext reagents, the libraries were sequenced on Illumina HiSeq 2000 with 100+100 nt paired-end reads. To prevent cross-contamination, the mother and child libraries were prepared a month apart and were sequenced in separate runs. Each donor had between about 450,000 and 2,300,000 distinct TCR beta clonotypes identified. Naive TCR beta clonotypes were estimated from low-frequency clonotypes matched to each donor's FACS-determined naive share, without sorting.

The source material was blood. This receptor was identified in a boy aged 5-17 years in good health.

The sequence in DNA is TGTGCCAGCAGCCAATCTAAGGTCCCTGGGGAGCAGTACTTC. Its protein reads: CASSQSKVPGEQYF. The sequence joins TRBV3-1 to TRBJ2-5; TRBD2 is possibly the D segment (5 matching bases). V loses 2 bases of germline sequence and J loses 11 bases, and the interval between the two ends is 18 bases. CDR1 and CDR2 are read off the germline V gene (reference sequence) as LGHDT and YNNKEL. The CDR3 runs 14 residues from the cysteine to the phenylalanine. Only the CDR3 part of the read is kept: 42 bases, read in frame from the first base.